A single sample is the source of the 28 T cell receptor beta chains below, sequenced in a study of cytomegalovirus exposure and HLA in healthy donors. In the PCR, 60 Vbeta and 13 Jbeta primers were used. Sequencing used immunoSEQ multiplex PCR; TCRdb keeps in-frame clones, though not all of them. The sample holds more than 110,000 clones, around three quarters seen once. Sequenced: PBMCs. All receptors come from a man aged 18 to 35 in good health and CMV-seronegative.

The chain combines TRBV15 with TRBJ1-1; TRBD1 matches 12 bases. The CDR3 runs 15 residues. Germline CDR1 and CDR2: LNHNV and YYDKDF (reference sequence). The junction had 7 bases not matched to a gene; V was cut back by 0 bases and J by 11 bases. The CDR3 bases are TGTGCCACCAGCAGAGAGATGCGGGACAGGGGGCAGGCTTTCTTT. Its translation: CATSREMRDRGQAFF.

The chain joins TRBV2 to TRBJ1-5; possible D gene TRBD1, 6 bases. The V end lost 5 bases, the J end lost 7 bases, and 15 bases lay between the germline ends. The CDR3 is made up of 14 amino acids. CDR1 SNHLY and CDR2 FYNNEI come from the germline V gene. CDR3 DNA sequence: TGTGCCAGCAGTACACAGGGTCTGAGACAGCCCCAGCATTTT. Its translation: CASSTQGLRQPQHF.

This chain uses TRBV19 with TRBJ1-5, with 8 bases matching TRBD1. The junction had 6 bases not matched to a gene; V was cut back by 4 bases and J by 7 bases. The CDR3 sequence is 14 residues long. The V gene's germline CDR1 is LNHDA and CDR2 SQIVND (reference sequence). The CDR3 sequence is CASSTGQGVQPQHF. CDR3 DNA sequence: TGTGCCAGTAGTACCGGACAGGGAGTCCAGCCCCAGCATTTT.

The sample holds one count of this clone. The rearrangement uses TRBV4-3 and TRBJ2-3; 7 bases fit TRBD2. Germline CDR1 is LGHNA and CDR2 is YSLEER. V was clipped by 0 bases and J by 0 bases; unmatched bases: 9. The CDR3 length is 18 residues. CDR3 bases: TGCGCCAGCAGCCAAGATCTAGAGGAGGGAGGGAGCACAGATACGCAGTATTTT. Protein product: CASSQDLEEGGSTDTQYF.

The DNA of the CDR3 is TGCAGCGTTGAACAGGGGAGTGGATACGAGCAGTACTTC. This gives the protein CSVEQGSGYEQYF. The rearrangement uses TRBV29-1 and TRBJ2-7, with D perhaps TRBD1 (6 bases). The germline CDR1 and CDR2 sequences are SQVTM and ANQGSEA. The V and J ends lost 2 bases and 4 bases respectively, with 12 bases between them. The CDR3 consists of 13 residues.

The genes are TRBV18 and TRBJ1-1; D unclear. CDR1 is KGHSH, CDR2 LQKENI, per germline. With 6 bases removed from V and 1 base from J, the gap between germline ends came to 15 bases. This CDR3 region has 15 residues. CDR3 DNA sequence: TGTGCCAGCTCGCGCCCCGGGAGCCCGAACACTGAAGCTTTCTTT. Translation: CASSRPGSPNTEAFF.

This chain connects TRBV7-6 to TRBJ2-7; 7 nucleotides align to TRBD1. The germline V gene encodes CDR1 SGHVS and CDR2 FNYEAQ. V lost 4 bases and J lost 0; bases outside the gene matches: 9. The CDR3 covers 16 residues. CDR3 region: CASSSVVGQFSYEQYF. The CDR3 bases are TGTGCCAGCAGCTCTGTGGTGGGACAGTTCTCCTACGAGCAGTACTTC.

Here the CDR3 reads CASSIDVGTDDYGYTF. For the CDR3, the DNA is TGTGCCAGTAGTATAGACGTAGGGACAGACGACTATGGCTACACCTTC. The chain links TRBV19 to TRBJ1-2; 7 bases are shared with TRBD1. The CDR3 consists of 16 residues. Germline CDR1 is LNHDA and CDR2 is SQIVND (reference sequence). The V segment lost 0 bases and the J segment 3 bases; nucleotides outside the gene matches: 7. The complete variable domain, with remaining parts taken from reference TRBV19 and TRBJ1-2, reads DGGITQSPKYLFRKEGQNVTLSCEQNLNHDAMYWYRQDPGQGLRLIYYSQIVNDFQKGDIAEGYSVSREKKESFPLTVTSAQKNPTAFYLCASSIDVGTDDYGYTFGSGTRLTVV.

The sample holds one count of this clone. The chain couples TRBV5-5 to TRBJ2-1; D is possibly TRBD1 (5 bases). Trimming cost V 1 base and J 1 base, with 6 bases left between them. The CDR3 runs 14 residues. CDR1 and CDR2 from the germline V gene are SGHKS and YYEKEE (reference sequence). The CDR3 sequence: CASSLSGSYNEQFF. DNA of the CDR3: TGTGCCAGCAGCTTGTCAGGGTCCTACAATGAGCAGTTCTTC.

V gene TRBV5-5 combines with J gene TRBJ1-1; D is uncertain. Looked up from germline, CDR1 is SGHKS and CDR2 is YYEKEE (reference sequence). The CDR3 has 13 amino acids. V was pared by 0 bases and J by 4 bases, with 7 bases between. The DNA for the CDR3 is TGTGCCAGCAGCTTGGACATCCTCACTGAAGCTTTCTTT. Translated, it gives CASSLDILTEAFF.

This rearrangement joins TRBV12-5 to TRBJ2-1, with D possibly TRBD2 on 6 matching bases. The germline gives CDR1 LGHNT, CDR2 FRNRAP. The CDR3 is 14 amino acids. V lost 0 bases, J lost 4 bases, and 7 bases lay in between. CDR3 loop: CASGLVAGYNEQFF. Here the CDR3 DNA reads TGTGCTAGTGGTTTGGTCGCGGGGTACAATGAGCAGTTCTTC.

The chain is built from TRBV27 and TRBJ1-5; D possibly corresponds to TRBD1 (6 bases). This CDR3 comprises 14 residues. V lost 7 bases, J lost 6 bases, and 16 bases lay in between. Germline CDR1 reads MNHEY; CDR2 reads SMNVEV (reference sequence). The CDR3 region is CASKAGADSQPQHF. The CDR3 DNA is TGTGCCAGCAAAGCGGGGGCGGATAGTCAGCCCCAGCATTTT.

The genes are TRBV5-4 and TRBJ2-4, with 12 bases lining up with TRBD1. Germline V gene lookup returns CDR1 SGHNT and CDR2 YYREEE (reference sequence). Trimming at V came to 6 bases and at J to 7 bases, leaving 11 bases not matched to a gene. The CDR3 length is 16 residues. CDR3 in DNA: TGTGCCAGCACCCCAACCGGGACAGGGGGCCGGAACATTCAGTACTTC. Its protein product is CASTPTGTGGRNIQYF.

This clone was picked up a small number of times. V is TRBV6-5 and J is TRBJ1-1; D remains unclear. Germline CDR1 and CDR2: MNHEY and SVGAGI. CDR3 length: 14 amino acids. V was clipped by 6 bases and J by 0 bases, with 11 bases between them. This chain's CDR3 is CASSWRGLNTEAFF. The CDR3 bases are TGTGCCAGCAGCTGGAGAGGATTGAACACTGAAGCTTTCTTT.

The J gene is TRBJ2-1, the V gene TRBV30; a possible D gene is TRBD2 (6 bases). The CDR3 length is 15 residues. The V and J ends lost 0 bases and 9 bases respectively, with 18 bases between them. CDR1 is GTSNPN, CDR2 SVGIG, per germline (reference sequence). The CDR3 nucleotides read TGTGCCTGGAGTGTACTCCGGGGGTGGCGGGGTGAGCAGTTCTTC. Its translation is CAWSVLRGWRGEQFF.

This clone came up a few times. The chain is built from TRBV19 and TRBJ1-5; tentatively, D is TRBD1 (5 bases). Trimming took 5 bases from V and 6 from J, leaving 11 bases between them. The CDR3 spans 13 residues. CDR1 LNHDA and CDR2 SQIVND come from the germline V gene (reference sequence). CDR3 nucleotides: TGTGCCAGTAGTGAAAGGAGGGGTCAGCCCCAGCATTTT. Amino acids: CASSERRGQPQHF.

The chain's CDR3 is CASSSRAGGYTF. CDR3 bases: TGTGCCAGCAGTTCCAGGGCTGGCGGCTACACCTTC. The chain joins TRBV6-5 to TRBJ1-2, with D possibly being TRBD1 (5 bases). Trimming pared 4 bases from V and 8 bases from J, leaving 11 bases between. Germline loops: CDR1 MNHEY, CDR2 SVGAGI. The CDR3 loop spans 12 amino acids.

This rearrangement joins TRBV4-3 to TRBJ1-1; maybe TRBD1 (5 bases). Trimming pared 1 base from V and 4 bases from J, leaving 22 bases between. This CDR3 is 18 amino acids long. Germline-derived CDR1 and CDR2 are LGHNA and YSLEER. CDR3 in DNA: TGCGCCAGCAGCCAAGTTGGTTCCTTTGGCAGGGCCTCCACTGAAGCTTTCTTT. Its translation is CASSQVGSFGRASTEAFF.

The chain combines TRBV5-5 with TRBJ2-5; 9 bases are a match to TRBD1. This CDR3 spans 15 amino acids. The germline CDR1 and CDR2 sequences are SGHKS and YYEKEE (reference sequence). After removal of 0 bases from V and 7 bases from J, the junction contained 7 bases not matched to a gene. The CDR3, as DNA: TGTGCCAGCAGCTTGGGGGGACAGGGAAGAGGGACCCAGTACTTC. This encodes CASSLGGQGRGTQYF. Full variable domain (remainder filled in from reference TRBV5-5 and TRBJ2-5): DAGVTQSPTHLIKTRGQQVTLRCSPISGHKSVSWYQQVLGQGPQFIFQYYEKEERGRGNFPDRFSARQFPNYSSELNVNALLLGDSALYLCASSLGGQGRGTQYFGPGTRLLVL.

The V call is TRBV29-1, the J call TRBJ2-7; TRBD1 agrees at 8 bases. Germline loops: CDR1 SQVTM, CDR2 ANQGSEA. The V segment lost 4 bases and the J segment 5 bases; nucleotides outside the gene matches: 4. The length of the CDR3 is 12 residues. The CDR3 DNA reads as TGCAGCGTTGGGACAGGGTCTGACGAGCAGTACTTC. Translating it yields CSVGTGSDEQYF.

As DNA, the CDR3 is TGTGCCAGCTCACCGGGACAGTGGAATCAGCCCCAGCATTTT. Its translation: CASSPGQWNQPQHF. This rearrangement joins TRBV18 to TRBJ1-5; 7 bases match TRBD1. This CDR3 is built from 14 residues. In germline, CDR1 is KGHSH, CDR2 LQKENI. J was trimmed by 4 bases and V by 3 bases; bases with no gene match: 3.

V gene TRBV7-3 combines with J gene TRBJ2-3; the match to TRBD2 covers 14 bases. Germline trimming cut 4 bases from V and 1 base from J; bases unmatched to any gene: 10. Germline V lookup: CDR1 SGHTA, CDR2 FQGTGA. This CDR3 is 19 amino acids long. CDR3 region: CASSSTSGGAVIGTDTQYF. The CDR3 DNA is TGTGCCAGCAGCTCGACTAGCGGGGGGGCCGTAATAGGCACAGATACGCAGTATTTT.

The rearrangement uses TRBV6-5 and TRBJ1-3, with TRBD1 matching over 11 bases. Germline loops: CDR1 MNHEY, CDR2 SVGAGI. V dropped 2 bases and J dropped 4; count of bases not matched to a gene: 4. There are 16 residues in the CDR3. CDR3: CASSYGQGATGNTIYF. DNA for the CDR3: TGTGCCAGCAGTTACGGACAGGGGGCGACAGGAAACACCATATATTTT.

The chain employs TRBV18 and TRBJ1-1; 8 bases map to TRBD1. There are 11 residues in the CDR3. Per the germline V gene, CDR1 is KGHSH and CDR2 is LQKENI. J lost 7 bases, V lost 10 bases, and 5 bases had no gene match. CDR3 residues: CATGGSGEAFF. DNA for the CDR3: TGTGCCACAGGGGGCTCGGGTGAAGCTTTCTTT. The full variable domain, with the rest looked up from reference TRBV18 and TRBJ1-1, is NAGVMQNPRHLVRRRGQEARLRCSPMKGHSHVYWYRQLPEEGLKFMVYLQKENIIDESGMPKERFSAEFPKEGPSILRIQQVVRGDSAAYFCATGGSGEAFFGQGTRLTVV.

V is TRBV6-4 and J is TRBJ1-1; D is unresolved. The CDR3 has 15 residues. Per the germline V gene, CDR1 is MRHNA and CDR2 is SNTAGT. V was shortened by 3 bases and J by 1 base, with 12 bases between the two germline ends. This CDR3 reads CASSEGGDGNTEAFF. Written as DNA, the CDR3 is TGTGCCAGCAGTGAAGGCGGAGATGGGAACACTGAAGCTTTCTTT.

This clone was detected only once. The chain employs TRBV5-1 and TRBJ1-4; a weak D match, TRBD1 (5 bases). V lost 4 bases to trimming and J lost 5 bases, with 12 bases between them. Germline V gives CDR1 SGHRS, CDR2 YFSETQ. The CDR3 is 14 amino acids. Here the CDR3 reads CASSGQGQNEKLFF. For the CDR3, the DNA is TGCGCCAGCAGCGGGCAGGGCCAAAATGAAAAACTGTTTTTT. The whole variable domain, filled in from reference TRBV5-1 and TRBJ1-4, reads KAGVTQTPRYLIKTRGQQVTLSCSPISGHRSVSWYQQTPGQGLQFLFEYFSETQRNKGNFPGRFSGRQFSNSRSEMNVSTLELGDSALYLCASSGQGQNEKLFFGSGTQLSVL.

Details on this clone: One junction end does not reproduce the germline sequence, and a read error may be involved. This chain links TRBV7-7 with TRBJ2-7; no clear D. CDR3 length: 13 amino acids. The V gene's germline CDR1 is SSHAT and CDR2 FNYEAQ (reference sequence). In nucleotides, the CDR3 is TGTGCTAGCAGCTTAGACTCCTCCTACGAGCAGTACTTC. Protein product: CASSLDSSYEQYF.

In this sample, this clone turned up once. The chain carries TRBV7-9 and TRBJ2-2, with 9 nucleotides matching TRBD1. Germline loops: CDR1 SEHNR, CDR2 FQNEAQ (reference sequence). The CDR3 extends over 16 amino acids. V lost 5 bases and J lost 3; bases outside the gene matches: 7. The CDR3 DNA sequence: TGTGCCAGCAGCCAAACGGGACAGGGTTACACCGGGGAGCTGTTTTTT. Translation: CASSQTGQGYTGELFF.